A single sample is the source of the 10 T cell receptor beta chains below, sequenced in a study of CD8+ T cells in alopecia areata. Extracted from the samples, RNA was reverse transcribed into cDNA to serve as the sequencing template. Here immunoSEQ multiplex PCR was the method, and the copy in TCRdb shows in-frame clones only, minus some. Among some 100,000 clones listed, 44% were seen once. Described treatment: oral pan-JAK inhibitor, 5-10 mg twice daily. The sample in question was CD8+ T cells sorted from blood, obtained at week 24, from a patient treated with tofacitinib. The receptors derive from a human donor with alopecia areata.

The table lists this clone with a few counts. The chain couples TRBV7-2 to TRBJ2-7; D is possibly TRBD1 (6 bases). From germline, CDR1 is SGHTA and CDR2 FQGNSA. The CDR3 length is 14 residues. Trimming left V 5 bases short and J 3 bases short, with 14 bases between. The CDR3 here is CASSPRDTNYEQYF. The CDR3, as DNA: TGTGCCAGCAGCCCCCGGGACACAAACTACGAGCAGTACTTC.

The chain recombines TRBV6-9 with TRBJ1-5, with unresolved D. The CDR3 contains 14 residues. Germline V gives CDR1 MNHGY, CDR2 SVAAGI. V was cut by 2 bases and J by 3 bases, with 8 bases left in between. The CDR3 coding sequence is TGTGCCAGCAGTTATAAGGGTACCAATCAGCCCCAGCATTTT. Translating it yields CASSYKGTNQPQHF.

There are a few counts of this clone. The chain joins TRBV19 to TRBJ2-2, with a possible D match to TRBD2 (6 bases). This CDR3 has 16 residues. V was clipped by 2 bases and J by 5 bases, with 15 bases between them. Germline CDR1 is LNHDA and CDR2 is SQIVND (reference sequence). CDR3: CASSIRELERTGELFF. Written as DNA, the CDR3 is TGTGCCAGTAGTATACGGGAGTTAGAGCGGACCGGGGAGCTGTTTTTT.

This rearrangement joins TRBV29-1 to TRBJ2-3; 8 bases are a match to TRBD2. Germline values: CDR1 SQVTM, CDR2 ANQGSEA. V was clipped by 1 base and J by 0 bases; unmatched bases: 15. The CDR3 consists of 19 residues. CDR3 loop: CSVEGALAGGLTSTDTQYF. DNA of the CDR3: TGCAGCGTTGAAGGAGCTTTGGCGGGAGGTCTCACTAGCACAGATACGCAGTATTTT.

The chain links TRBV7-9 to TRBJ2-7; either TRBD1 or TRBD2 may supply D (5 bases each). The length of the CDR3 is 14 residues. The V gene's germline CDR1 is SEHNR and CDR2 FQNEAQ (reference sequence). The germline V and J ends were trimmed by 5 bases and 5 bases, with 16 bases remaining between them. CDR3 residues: CASSLGPKLDEQYF. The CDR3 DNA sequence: TGTGCCAGCAGCCTGGGACCTAAGTTGGACGAGCAGTACTTC.

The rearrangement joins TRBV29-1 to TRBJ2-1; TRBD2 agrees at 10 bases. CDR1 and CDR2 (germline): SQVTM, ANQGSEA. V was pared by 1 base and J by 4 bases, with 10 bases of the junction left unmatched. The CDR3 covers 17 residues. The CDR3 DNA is TGCAGCGTTGAAGTATCCCAACTAGCGGGAATTTACAATGAGCAGTTCTTC. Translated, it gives CSVEVSQLAGIYNEQFF.

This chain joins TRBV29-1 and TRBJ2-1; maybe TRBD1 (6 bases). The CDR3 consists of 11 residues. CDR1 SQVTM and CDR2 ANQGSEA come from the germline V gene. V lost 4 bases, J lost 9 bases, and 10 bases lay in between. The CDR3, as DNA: TGCAGCGTTGCCTGGGGGCCTGAGCAGTTCTTC. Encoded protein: CSVAWGPEQFF.

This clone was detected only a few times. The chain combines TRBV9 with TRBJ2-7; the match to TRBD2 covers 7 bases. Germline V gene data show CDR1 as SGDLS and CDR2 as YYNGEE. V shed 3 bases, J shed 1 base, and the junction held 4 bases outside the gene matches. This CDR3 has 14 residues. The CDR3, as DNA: TGTGCCAGCAGCGCCGGGGGGAGTTCCTACGAGCAGTACTTC. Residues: CASSAGGSSYEQYF. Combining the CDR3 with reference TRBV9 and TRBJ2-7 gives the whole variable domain DSGVTQTPKHLITATGQRVTLRCSPRSGDLSVYWYQQSLDQGLQFLIQYYNGEERAKGNILERFSAQQFPDLHSELNLSSLELGDSALYFCASSAGGSSYEQYFGPGTRLTVT.

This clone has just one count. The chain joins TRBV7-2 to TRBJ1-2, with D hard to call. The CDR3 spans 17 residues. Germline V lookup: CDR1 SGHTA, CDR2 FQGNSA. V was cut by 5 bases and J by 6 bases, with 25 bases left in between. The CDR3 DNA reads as TGTGCCAGCAGCCCCCCTTTTCCTCTCCGTCCGCCGGATGGCTACACCTTC. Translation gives CASSPPFPLRPPDGYTF.

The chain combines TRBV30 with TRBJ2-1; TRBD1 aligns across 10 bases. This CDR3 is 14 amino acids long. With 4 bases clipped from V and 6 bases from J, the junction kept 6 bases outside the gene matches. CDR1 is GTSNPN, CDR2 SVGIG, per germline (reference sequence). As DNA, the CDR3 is TGTGCCTGGAACTTAGGGACAGGGGTCAATGAGCAGTTCTTC. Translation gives CAWNLGTGVNEQFF.